This is a list of T cell receptor beta chains from one sample in a study of OX40 agonist ivuxolimab in advanced cancers. TCRdb keeps only in-frame clones here, not all; method: immunoSEQ multiplex PCR. This sample has under 20,000 clones, with roughly 88% found just once. The material was CD4+ or CD8+ T cells sorted from blood, obtained in a trial of the OX40 agonist ivuxolimab. Receptor source: an adult with an advanced solid tumor such as melanoma, head and neck, liver or kidney cancer. CDR3s include the opening cysteine and the closing phenylalanine or tryptophan. D genes are given only for firm matches. Clone size is not always given. Where it is, it says once, few, many or a class for expanded clones.

V: TRBV5-5
D: NA
J: TRBJ1-4
size: NA
CDR3: CASSPAFGDEKLFF
DNA: TGTGCCAGCAGCCCCGCATTTGGAGATGAAAAACTGTTTTTT

V: TRBV10-3
D: NA
J: TRBJ2-7
size: NA
CDR3: CAISARQPPYEQYF
DNA: TGTGCCATCAGTGCCCGACAGCCACCCTACGAGCAGTACTTC

V: TRBV7-2
D: NA
J: TRBJ1-6
size: NA
CDR3: CASSPRNRRNNSPLHF
DNA: TGTGCCAGCAGCCCGCGGAACCGGAGGAATAATTCACCCCTCCACTTT

V: TRBV30
D: TRBD2
J: TRBJ2-1
size: NA
CDR3: CAWTSGSEQFF
DNA: TGTGCCTGGACTAGCGGTAGTGAGCAGTTCTTC

V: TRBV6-5
D: NA
J: TRBJ2-5
size: NA
CDR3: CASSSPGQKRETQYF
DNA: TGTGCCAGCAGTTCTCCGGGACAAAAGCGAGAGACCCAGTACTTC

V: TRBV7-9
D: TRBD2
J: TRBJ2-7
size: once
CDR3: CASSSPSGRAHEQYF
DNA: TGTGCCAGCAGCTCCCCTAGCGGGAGGGCCCACGAGCAGTACTTC

V: TRBV19
D: TRBD1
J: TRBJ1-1
size: NA
CDR3: CASSTAGGRTEAFF
DNA: TGTGCCAGTAGTACCGCAGGGGGTAGGACTGAAGCTTTCTTT

V: TRBV28
D: TRBD1
J: TRBJ2-7
size: NA
CDR3: CASSFRDRSTYEQYF
DNA: TGTGCCAGCAGTTTCCGGGACAGGTCCACCTACGAGCAGTACTTC

V: TRBV30
D: NA
J: TRBJ2-7
size: NA
CDR3: CAWNADSYEQYF
DNA: TGTGCCTGGAATGCAGACTCCTACGAGCAGTACTTC

V: TRBV27
D: NA
J: TRBJ1-2
size: NA
CDR3: CASSLAGQHGYTF
DNA: TGTGCCAGCAGTTTGGCAGGGCAACATGGCTACACCTTC

V: TRBV5-4
D: TRBD2
J: TRBJ2-7
size: NA
CDR3: CASSSPGSGRYYEQYF
DNA: TGTGCCAGCAGCTCCCCGGGTAGCGGGAGGTACTACGAGCAGTACTTC

V: TRBV5-5
D: NA
J: TRBJ1-2
size: NA
CDR3: CASSLRFSDKMDGYTF
DNA: TGTGCCAGCAGCTTGCGATTTTCTGACAAGATGGATGGCTACACCTTC

V: TRBV5-4
D: TRBD2
J: TRBJ2-5
size: NA
CDR3: CASSLSKRGEETQYF
DNA: TGTGCCAGCAGCTTGTCGAAGCGGGGGGAAGAGACCCAGTACTTC

V: TRBV6-6
D: TRBD2
J: TRBJ2-5
size: NA
CDR3: CATWVAGSRETQYF
DNA: TGTGCCACCTGGGTAGCGGGGAGTAGGGAGACCCAGTACTTC

V: TRBV5-6
D: NA
J: TRBJ1-4
size: medium-sized
CDR3: CASSGVLNEKLFF
DNA: TGTGCCAGCAGCGGCGTTCTTAATGAAAAACTGTTTTTT

V: TRBV2
D: NA
J: TRBJ1-2
size: NA
CDR3: CASRPYEFLYGYTF
DNA: TGTGCCAGCAGGCCCTATGAGTTCCTCTATGGCTACACCTTC

V: TRBV6-5
D: NA
J: TRBJ1-1
size: once
CDR3: CASSYSGVRLNTEAFF
DNA: TGTGCCAGCAGTTACTCTGGCGTGCGGCTGAACACTGAAGCTTTCTTT

V: TRBV7-9
D: TRBD2
J: TRBJ2-6
size: NA
CDR3: CASTRSGGGTYSGANVLTF
DNA: TGTGCCAGCACCAGATCGGGGGGAGGGACTTACTCTGGGGCCAACGTCCTGACTTTC

V: TRBV6-1
D: NA
J: TRBJ1-5
size: NA
CDR3: CASSEEWGLRNQPQHF
DNA: TGTGCCAGCAGTGAAGAATGGGGGTTACGCAATCAGCCCCAGCATTTT

V: TRBV7-9
D: TRBD1
J: TRBJ2-3
size: once
CDR3: CASSWTGGTDTQYF
DNA: TGTGCCAGCAGCTGGACAGGGGGCACAGATACGCAGTATTTT

V: TRBV13
D: TRBD1
J: TRBJ1-6
size: NA
CDR3: CASSPTGAALHF
DNA: TGTGCCAGCAGTCCTACAGGGGCAGCCCTCCACTTT

V: TRBV7-9
D: TRBD1
J: TRBJ1-2
size: few
CDR3: CASSKPTGTYGYTF
DNA: TGTGCCAGCAGCAAGCCGACAGGGACCTATGGCTACACCTTC

V: TRBV6-5
D: TRBD1
J: TRBJ1-4
size: NA
CDR3: CASSIGQAPNEKLFF
DNA: TGTGCCAGCAGTATCGGACAGGCCCCGAATGAAAAACTGTTTTTT

V: TRBV5-8
D: TRBD2
J: TRBJ2-1
size: NA
CDR3: CASSAPGTSGSMYEQFF
DNA: TGTGCCAGCAGCGCCCCCGGGACTAGCGGGAGTATGTATGAGCAGTTCTTC

V: TRBV9
D: NA
J: TRBJ2-3
size: NA
CDR3: CASSPEDRTDTQYF
DNA: TGTGCCAGCAGCCCCGAGGACAGAACAGATACGCAGTATTTT

V: TRBV27
D: NA
J: TRBJ1-6
size: once
CDR3: CASSLGSYNSPLHF
DNA: TGTGCCAGCAGTTTGGGGTCCTATAATTCACCCCTCCACTTT

V: TRBV2
D: NA
J: TRBJ2-1
size: once
CDR3: CASPRRAHGQFF
DNA: TGTGCCAGCCCAAGGAGAGCCCACGGGCAGTTCTTC

V: TRBV5-1
D: TRBD1
J: TRBJ2-1
size: NA
CDR3: CASMGTGHNEQFF
DNA: TGCGCCAGCATGGGGACAGGCCACAATGAGCAGTTCTTC

V: TRBV6-5
D: NA
J: TRBJ2-1
size: NA
CDR3: CASSYGESSYNEQFF
DNA: TGTGCCAGCAGTTACGGGGAGAGCTCCTACAATGAGCAGTTCTTC

V: TRBV7-6
D: NA
J: TRBJ1-1
size: NA
CDR3: CASSLEIRTEAFF
DNA: TGTGCCAGCAGCTTAGAGATCCGAACTGAAGCTTTCTTT

V: TRBV5-1
D: TRBD1
J: TRBJ1-1
size: NA
CDR3: CASSLELGQGAVEAFF
DNA: TGCGCCAGCAGCTTAGAATTGGGACAGGGGGCAGTTGAAGCTTTCTTT

V: TRBV28
D: NA
J: TRBJ2-7
size: NA
CDR3: CASSMIAETYEQYF
DNA: TGTGCCAGCAGTATGATAGCGGAGACCTACGAGCAGTACTTC

V: TRBV5-6
D: TRBD1
J: TRBJ2-7
size: NA
CDR3: CASSSGTGAAEQYF
DNA: TGTGCCAGCAGCTCTGGGACAGGGGCCGCCGAGCAGTACTTC

V: TRBV10-2
D: TRBD1
J: TRBJ2-1
size: NA
CDR3: CATLQGHLGDLEQFF
DNA: TGCGCCACCCTACAGGGGCACCTCGGTGACCTTGAGCAGTTCTTC

V: TRBV14
D: NA
J: TRBJ1-2
size: NA
CDR3: CASSQDIWQEANYGYTF
DNA: TGTGCCAGCAGCCAAGATATATGGCAAGAGGCAAACTATGGCTACACCTTC

V: TRBV20-1
D: NA
J: TRBJ2-1
size: NA
CDR3: CSARSDNEQFF
DNA: TGCAGTGCTAGATCAGACAATGAGCAGTTCTTC

V: TRBV28
D: NA
J: TRBJ1-3
size: hyperexpanded
CDR3: CASSLQVFSAGNTIYF
DNA: TGTGCCAGCAGTCTACAGGTATTCTCCGCTGGAAACACCATATATTTT

V: TRBV4-1
D: NA
J: TRBJ1-2
size: NA
CDR3: CASSQDPSPGYGYTF
DNA: TGCGCCAGCAGCCAAGATCCCAGCCCCGGCTATGGCTACACCTTC

V: TRBV5-6
D: NA
J: TRBJ2-1
size: NA
CDR3: CASSYGTPGGFF
DNA: TGTGCCAGCAGCTACGGGACCCCCGGGGGGTTCTTC

V: TRBV7-9
D: NA
J: TRBJ1-6
size: NA
CDR3: CASSSPSGTLSISPLHF
DNA: TGTGCCAGCAGCTCCCCTTCTGGGACACTCAGCATTTCACCCCTCCACTTT

V: TRBV7-9
D: NA
J: TRBJ1-1
size: once
CDR3: CASGSSPEAFF
DNA: TGTGCCAGCGGATCATCACCTGAAGCTTTCTTT

V: TRBV4-2
D: NA
J: TRBJ2-3
size: few
CDR3: CASSLAPERVPDTQYF
DNA: TGTGCCAGCAGCTTGGCTCCGGAGCGGGTCCCAGATACGCAGTATTTT

V: TRBV29-1
D: TRBD2
J: TRBJ2-2
size: NA
CDR3: CSVDPGGRTGELFF
DNA: TGCAGCGTTGATCCGGGGGGGCGAACCGGGGAGCTGTTTTTT

V: TRBV27
D: NA
J: TRBJ2-7
size: NA
CDR3: CASSFRGNYEQYF
DNA: TGTGCCAGCAGTTTCCGGGGCAACTACGAGCAGTACTTC

V: TRBV30
D: TRBD1
J: TRBJ2-1
size: NA
CDR3: CAWSVGRGNNEQFF
DNA: TGTGCCTGGAGTGTAGGCAGGGGGAACAATGAGCAGTTCTTC

V: TRBV4-1
D: TRBD2
J: TRBJ2-1
size: NA
CDR3: CASSHEPPGTSGKNEQFF
DNA: TGCGCCAGCAGCCACGAGCCCCCCGGGACTAGCGGGAAAAATGAGCAGTTCTTC

V: TRBV28
D: TRBD1
J: TRBJ1-5
size: NA
CDR3: CASSLTLRDREDQPQHF
DNA: TGTGCCAGCAGTCTAACATTGAGGGACAGGGAGGATCAGCCCCAGCATTTT

V: TRBV27
D: NA
J: TRBJ1-1
size: NA
CDR3: CASSFGGQNTEAFF
DNA: TGTGCCAGCAGTTTTGGTGGGCAGAACACTGAAGCTTTCTTT

V: TRBV5-1
D: TRBD1
J: TRBJ2-2
size: NA
CDR3: CASSLETGRNTGELFF
DNA: TGCGCCAGCAGCTTGGAGACAGGGAGAAACACCGGGGAGCTGTTTTTT

V: TRBV18
D: NA
J: TRBJ2-7
size: once
CDR3: CASSPPDFYEQYF
DNA: TGTGCCAGCTCACCGCCCGACTTCTACGAGCAGTACTTC

V: TRBV27
D: NA
J: TRBJ2-5
size: once
CDR3: CASSLLASKETQYF
DNA: TGTGCCAGCAGTTTACTAGCGTCCAAAGAGACCCAGTACTTC

V: TRBV7-2
D: NA
J: TRBJ1-2
size: NA
CDR3: CASSRGLGYGYTF
DNA: TGTGCCAGCAGCCGGGGCCTAGGATATGGCTACACCTTC

V: TRBV5-8
D: NA
J: TRBJ2-3
size: NA
CDR3: CASTTGRDGRTDTQYF
DNA: TGTGCCAGCACTACCGGGCGGGACGGTCGCACAGATACGCAGTATTTT

V: TRBV13
D: TRBD2
J: TRBJ2-2
size: NA
CDR3: CASSLGTSGNTGELFF
DNA: TGTGCCAGCAGTTTAGGGACTAGCGGGAACACCGGGGAGCTGTTTTTT

V: TRBV10-3
D: NA
J: TRBJ2-2
size: NA
CDR3: CAISESTRTTSNTGELFF
DNA: TGTGCCATCAGTGAGTCGACTCGGACTACCTCGAACACCGGGGAGCTGTTTTTT

V: TRBV18
D: NA
J: TRBJ1-1
size: NA
CDR3: CASSLSGRAGTEAFF
DNA: TGTGCCAGCTCACTCTCAGGGAGGGCGGGGACTGAAGCTTTCTTT

V: TRBV4-1
D: NA
J: TRBJ1-4
size: NA
CDR3: CASSQGGRGPFAEKLFF
DNA: TGCGCCAGCAGTCAAGGGGGACGGGGGCCATTCGCTGAAAAACTGTTTTTT

V: TRBV6-5
D: NA
J: TRBJ2-5
size: NA
CDR3: CASSYSGGETQYF
DNA: TGTGCCAGCAGTTACTCGGGGGGTGAGACCCAGTACTTC

V: TRBV7-9
D: NA
J: TRBJ2-7
size: NA
CDR3: CASSRSATYEQYF
DNA: TGTGCCAGCAGCCGGTCGGCTACCTACGAGCAGTACTTC

V: TRBV7-9
D: TRBD2
J: TRBJ2-1
size: NA
CDR3: CASSPTLAGDLREQFF
DNA: TGTGCCAGCAGCCCAACACTAGCGGGGGACCTCAGGGAGCAGTTCTTC